This TCR beta chain emerged from a study of shared clonotypes between healthy human individuals. Study-wide context: The study used three CD4 naive, three CD4 memory, two CD8 naive and one CD8 memory plate per donor.

Sorted-subset replicate PCRs used 150 to 250 ng of genomic DNA. This amount corresponded to tens of thousands of T cell genomes. The data were produced by immunoSEQ multiplex PCR, yet TCRdb's version contains in-frame clones alone and is incomplete. The table lists some 1.4 million clones, around 97% of them singletons. Worth noting for this clone: The antigen is undetermined.

Study-wide results and caveats: Tissues were not sampled, only blood, and their repertoires likely differ.

CDR3 length: 15 residues. Germline V gene data show CDR1 as MNHNS and CDR2 as SASEGT. The germline V and J ends were trimmed by 8 bases and 0 bases, with 13 bases remaining between them. This rearrangement joins TRBV6-1 to TRBJ2-2; D is unresolved. The specimen was naive CD4+ T cells sorted from blood. As to subset: CD45RA+ positively selected. This TCR was sampled from a man aged 25 to 40 in good health. CDR3 sequence (DNA): TGTGCCAGCCCCGGTAGCCCAACGAACACCGGGGAGCTGTTTTTT. This translates into CASPGSPTNTGELFF.